This record concerns one T cell receptor beta chain sequence. This record comes from a study of technical replicates of blood from several donors. Sequencing used immunoSEQ multiplex PCR; TCRdb keeps in-frame clones, though not all of them. The table has about 48,000 clones, roughly 90% seen once; the top ten hold 3.9%. The sequenced material came from PBMCs. The sequence came from a human donor in good health. Some clones in this sample may be carry-over from other donors' samples.

The CDR3 reads CASSRQGGSYNEQFF. The CDR3 DNA follows: TGTGCCAGCAGCCGACAGGGAGGCTCCTACAATGAGCAGTTCTTC. The chain couples TRBV2 to TRBJ2-1, with D maybe TRBD1 (7 bases). The CDR3 has 15 amino acids. CDR1 and CDR2 from the germline V gene are SNHLY and FYNNEI. V was shortened by 6 bases and J by 0 bases, with 12 bases between the two germline ends.